The 25 T cell receptor beta chains below come from one sample, sequenced in a study of post-analysis software for immune sequencing data. Study-wide results and caveats: Roughly five TRBV segments were significantly more frequent in patients than in controls. TRBV5-6, TRBV5-1 and TRBV20-1 were among these segments.

The antigens for these receptors are not known. The authors incorporated unique molecular identifiers into the TCR beta cDNA libraries. TCRdb re-derived calls from the PCR reads in MiXCR, one entry per CDR3 protein. This table has under 650,000 distinct CDR3 sequences, roughly 45% appearing once. The sequencing sample was made of blood. These receptors originate from a girl aged 10-17 years with multiple sclerosis.

The J gene is TRBJ1-5, the V gene TRBV7-2; 8 nucleotides match TRBD1. There are 15 residues in the CDR3. V lost 4 bases to trimming and J lost 4 bases; unmatched junction nucleotides: 6. Germline assignment: CDR1 SGHTA and CDR2 FQGNSA. The CDR3 region is CASSYKQGENQPQHF. CDR3 coding DNA: TGTGCCAGCAGCTACAAACAGGGGGAAAATCAGCCCCAGCATTTT.

This chain uses TRBV12-3 or TRBV12-4 with TRBJ1-4; D remains ambiguous. Trimming removed 5 bases at V and 7 bases at J, with 17 bases between. The CDR3 is 15 residues long. CDR3: CASSALGSFIEKLFF. The CDR3 DNA follows: TGTGCCAGCAGTGCCCTGGGCAGCTTTATTGAAAAACTGTTTTTT.

This clonotype was seen only a few times. The V and J genes are TRBV7-3 and TRBJ2-3; no reliable D call. Trimming pared 4 bases from V and 3 bases from J, leaving 8 bases between. Germline V lookup: CDR1 SGHTA, CDR2 FQGTGA. This CDR3 is 13 amino acids long. CDR3 in amino acids: CASSSERTDTQYF. The CDR3 bases are TGTGCCAGCAGCTCCGAAAGAACAGATACGCAGTATTTT.

The CDR3 spells CASSQEAPTLNNSPLHF. The CDR3 DNA reads as TGCGCCAGCAGCCAAGAAGCGCCGACTCTCAATAATTCACCCCTCCACTTT. The chain joins TRBV4-1 to TRBJ1-6; D gene uncertain. The V gene's germline CDR1 is MGHRA and CDR2 YSYEKL. The CDR3 length is 17 residues. The germline V and J ends were trimmed by 0 bases and 5 bases, with 14 bases remaining between them.

V and J are TRBV24-1 and TRBJ2-7; D remains ambiguous. This CDR3 has 13 amino acids. Trimming removed 1 base at V and 1 base at J, with 4 bases between. Per germline, CDR1 KGHDR and CDR2 SFDVKD. The CDR3 sequence: CATSDFPSYEQYF. Written as DNA, the CDR3 is TGTGCCACCAGTGATTTTCCGTCCTACGAGCAGTACTTC.

This clonotype was seen more than once but under ten times. The chain recombines TRBV7-9 with TRBJ2-5; D possibly uses TRBD1 or TRBD2 (5 bases each). The CDR3 consists of 16 residues. The V end was cut by 3 bases, the J end by 1 base, with 15 bases between. CDR1 is SEHNR and CDR2 is FQNEAQ in the germline V gene (reference sequence). In nucleotides, the CDR3 is TGTGCCAGCAGCTTGGGACCTCTGATCGCCCAAGAGACCCAGTACTTC. It codes for CASSLGPLIAQETQYF.

This clonotype was picked up a small number of times. The chain recombines TRBV11-1 with TRBJ2-5; D may be TRBD1 or TRBD2 (5 bases each). The closer fit of TRBJ2-7 to the DNA end suggests the J call may be wrong. CDR3 length equals 14 residues. Germline V gene data show CDR1 as SGHAT and CDR2 as FQDESV (reference sequence). In DNA form, the CDR3 reads TGTGCCAGCAGCTTAGGAGGGGCCGGCTACGAGCAGTACTTC. Its protein is CASSLGGAGYEQYF.

This clonotype appeared a few times. V is TRBV10-2 and J is TRBJ1-1; TRBD1 might be the D (5 bases). Germline V lookup: CDR1 WSHSY, CDR2 SAAADI. Trimming took off 3 bases at V and 5 bases at J, with 16 bases between the two ends. This CDR3 is built from 15 residues. CDR3 in amino acids: CASSDVGGGWTEAFF. CDR3 nucleotide sequence: TGCGCCAGCAGTGACGTCGGGGGAGGGTGGACTGAAGCTTTCTTT.

This clonotype was found a few times. The genes are TRBV4-1 and TRBJ1-2; D is undetermined. The germline V gene has CDR1 MGHRA and CDR2 YSYEKL. V was cut by 1 base and J by 3 bases, with 12 bases left in between. CDR3 size: 15 residues. In DNA, the CDR3 is TGCGCCAGCAGCCAAGTCGGAGGAGATGACTATGGCTACACCTTC. Translated: CASSQVGGDDYGYTF.

This sequence joins TRBV12-3 or TRBV12-4 and TRBJ1-5; 7 nucleotides match TRBD1. Unmatched junction bases numbered 15, after V lost 1 base and J lost 9 bases. The CDR3 spans 17 residues. CDR3 nucleotide sequence: TGTGCCAGCAGTTTAGACCCCCAGGGGGGGGCGGTCCGGCCCCAGCATTTT. It is translated as CASSLDPQGGAVRPQHF.

V usage is TRBV21-1 and J usage is TRBJ2-5; the table names TRBD1, a call not compared with the DNA. The J call may be incorrect, as the DNA end agrees better with TRBJ2-7. TRBV21-1 is shown as a pseudogene. This CDR3 region has 15 residues. Here the CDR3 reads CASSPRRGRACEQYF. The CDR3 DNA is TGTGCCAGCAGCCCTCGGCGGGGCAGGGCCTGCGAGCAGTACTTC.

The chain uses TRBV20-1 and TRBJ2-3; 8 bases line up with TRBD2. Germline V gene lookup returns CDR1 DFQATT and CDR2 SNEGSKA (reference sequence). The junction had 9 bases not matched to a gene; V was cut back by 4 bases and J by 0 bases. The CDR3 spans 16 residues. In DNA form, the CDR3 reads TGCAGTGCTATTACTCCGGGACTAGTGAGCACAGATACGCAGTATTTT. Its protein is CSAITPGLVSTDTQYF.

As regards this clonotype: Compared with germline, one end of the junction differs, possibly owing to a read error. The rearrangement joins TRBV7-9 to TRBJ2-1; perhaps TRBD1 as D (5 bases). This CDR3 region has 14 residues. Looked up from germline, CDR1 is SEHNR and CDR2 is FQNEAQ (reference sequence). The CDR3 DNA reads TGTGCCAGCAGCTCGACAGTGTCCTACAGTGAGCAGTTCTTC. Translated, it gives CASSSTVSYSEQFF.

This clonotype came up a few times. The rearrangement uses TRBV12-3 or TRBV12-4 and TRBJ2-7, with D possibly TRBD1 on 6 matching bases. V gave up 5 bases and J gave up 2 bases, with 16 bases separating them. CDR3 size: 15 residues. The CDR3 protein is CASSLRQDRTYEQYF. CDR3 nucleotides: TGTGCCAGCAGTCTCCGACAGGATCGAACCTACGAGCAGTACTTC.

This chain uses TRBV27 with TRBJ2-3, with a tentative D call TRBD2 (5 bases). Germline values: CDR1 MNHEY, CDR2 SMNVEV (reference sequence). Trimming removed 8 bases from V and 1 base from J, with 7 bases in between. This CDR3 region has 12 residues. CDR3 amino acids: CASARGTDTQYF. CDR3 bases: TGTGCCAGCGCGAGGGGCACAGATACGCAGTATTTT.

This clonotype has a handful of counts. The DNA for the CDR3 is TGCAGTGCTAGAGATACGGGATCGGGCAATCAGCCCCAGCATTTT. As protein: CSARDTGSGNQPQHF. The V call is TRBV20-1, the J call TRBJ1-5; no clear D. Trimming took 0 bases from V and 2 from J, leaving 11 bases between them. The CDR3 is 15 residues long. CDR1 is DFQATT and CDR2 is SNEGSKA in the germline V gene (reference sequence).

CDR3 sequence: CAISDTGVSDGYTF. The CDR3 region has the DNA TGTGCCATCAGTGATACCGGGGTTTCGGATGGCTACACCTTC. V gene TRBV10-3 combines with J gene TRBJ1-2; no clear D. Trimming took off 3 bases at V and 6 bases at J, with 14 bases between the two ends. This CDR3 is built from 14 residues. Germline-derived CDR1 and CDR2 are ENHRY and SYGVKD.

This clonotype was recorded many times. The genes are TRBV12-3 or TRBV12-4 and TRBJ2-7; 14 bases align to TRBD2. The CDR3 covers 14 residues. Trimming removed 6 bases from V and 6 bases from J; junction bases left unmatched: 4. CDR3 sequence (DNA): TGTGCCAGCAGCCCTGGACTAGCGGGGGGCGAGCAGTACTTC. This translates into CASSPGLAGGEQYF.

The chain carries TRBV10-3 and TRBJ2-7; D gene uncertain. CDR1 and CDR2 from the germline V gene are ENHRY and SYGVKD. Trimming took off 3 bases at V and 0 bases at J, with 9 bases between the two ends. The CDR3 runs 14 residues. CDR3 region: CAISDHGSSYEQYF. The CDR3 coding sequence is TGTGCCATCAGTGATCACGGCAGCTCCTACGAGCAGTACTTC.

This clonotype was seen a few times. The rearrangement links TRBV12-3 or TRBV12-4 to TRBJ2-5; D not certain. The V end lost 6 bases, the J end lost 4 bases, and 15 bases lay between the germline ends. The CDR3 sequence is 14 residues long. In DNA form, the CDR3 reads TGTGCCAGCAGAGCCCGGGTGGGCGGAGAGACCCAGTACTTC. Its translation: CASRARVGGETQYF.

CDR3: CASSYSGGGRQPQHF. The CDR3 DNA is TGTGCCAGCAGTTACTCGGGAGGGGGAAGGCAGCCCCAGCATTTT. V and J are TRBV6-5 and TRBJ1-5; TRBD1 might be the D (6 bases). V gave up 0 bases and J gave up 7 bases, with 13 bases separating them. The CDR3 sequence is 15 residues long. From germline, CDR1 is MNHEY and CDR2 SVGAGI.

This chain links TRBV2 with TRBJ2-7; 8 bases are shared with TRBD2. This CDR3 spans 16 amino acids. Germline V lookup: CDR1 SNHLY, CDR2 FYNNEI. V trimming: 0 bases; J trimming: 2 bases; junction bases outside the gene matches: 6. CDR3 sequence reads: CASSEASGNRPYEQYF. The CDR3 nucleotides read TGTGCCAGCAGTGAAGCTAGCGGGAATCGTCCCTACGAGCAGTACTTC.

This clonotype was seen once. V and J are TRBV20-1 and TRBJ2-5; weak D call: TRBD1 (6 bases). Germline assignment: CDR1 DFQATT and CDR2 SNEGSKA (reference sequence). CDR3 length: 16 residues. V lost 1 base and J 4 bases, leaving 19 bases between the germline ends. CDR3 residues: CSARARGGAPIETQYF. DNA for the CDR3: TGCAGTGCTAGAGCGCGAGGGGGAGCACCTATAGAGACCCAGTACTTC.

This clonotype was found a few times. This sequence joins TRBV5-1 and TRBJ2-3, with D perhaps given as TRBD1 or TRBD2 (6 bases each). V was cut by 3 bases and J by 4 bases, with 15 bases left in between. This CDR3 is built from 15 residues. Germline V CDR1 and CDR2: SGHRS, YFSETQ. Here the CDR3 DNA reads TGCGCCAGCAGCTGGGGGGCGAGGAATTCAGATACGCAGTATTTT. This gives the protein CASSWGARNSDTQYF.

This clonotype was observed a few times. The V call is TRBV25-1, the J call TRBJ2-1; unclear D gene. The V gene's germline CDR1 is MGHDK and CDR2 SYGVNS. The V end was cut by 11 bases, the J end by 1 base, with 12 bases between. The CDR3 totals 13 residues. Here the CDR3 DNA reads TGTGCCTGCCGTAACGGGTCCTACAATGAGCAGTTCTTC. It yields the protein CACRNGSYNEQFF.